This T cell receptor beta chain originates from a study of spatial heterogeneity in lung cancer. Study in general: When follow-up PBMC samples existed, they were sequenced (at a median of around 2 years after resection). Unique TCR and UMI combinations averaged more than ten appearances each in raw reads.

Time point denoted: blood at routine non-recurrence follow-up after resection. Without sorting, whole RNA was sequenced from tumor, nontumor lung or frozen PBMC. Individual TCR cDNA molecules each bore their own unique molecular identifier. Each CDR3 protein gets one entry after TCRdb re-called the 5' RACE reads with MiXCR. The sample has around 110,000 distinct CDR3 sequences, less than 15% seen once. The sequence came from a male donor with early-stage non-small cell lung cancer. Sample: PBMCs, taken at follow-up.

The CDR3 sequence: CSARGQVQETQYF. In DNA, the CDR3 is TGCAGTGCTAGAGGGCAGGTCCAAGAGACCCAGTACTTC. V gene TRBV20-1 combines with J gene TRBJ2-5; D uncertain. Germline lookup yields CDR1 DFQATT and CDR2 SNEGSKA (reference sequence). The CDR3 is made up of 13 amino acids. V was shortened by 1 base and J by 1 base, with 7 bases between the two germline ends.